Shown below are 8 T cell receptor beta chains from a single sample sequenced in a study of blood T cell repertoires in COVID-19. Here immunoSEQ multiplex PCR was the method, and the copy in TCRdb shows in-frame clones only, minus some. The sample records 80,000 to 100,000 clones, under 80% being singletons. Sequences were obtained from peripheral blood. These receptor sequences come from a human donor in a cohort sampled during active COVID-19.

The chain couples TRBV12-5 to TRBJ1-5; 9 bases line up with TRBD1. The V segment lost 6 bases and the J segment 4 bases; nucleotides outside the gene matches: 13. In germline, CDR1 is LGHNT, CDR2 FRNRAP. The CDR3 is 17 residues long. The CDR3 spells CASGHHPGQGTNQPQHF. For the CDR3, the DNA is TGTGCTAGTGGCCACCACCCGGGACAGGGCACAAATCAGCCCCAGCATTTT.

The V and J genes are TRBV29-1 and TRBJ1-1, with 8 positions matching TRBD1. This CDR3 is built from 13 residues. Germline-derived CDR1 and CDR2 are SQVTM and ANQGSEA. V shed 6 bases, J shed 7 bases, and the junction held 10 bases outside the gene matches. The DNA for the CDR3 is TGCAGCGTGGGAGCAGGGGGCGGAAGTGAAGCTTTCTTT. Amino acid sequence: CSVGAGGGSEAFF.

This clone was detected only a few times. The chain employs TRBV6-2 or TRBV6-3 and TRBJ1-1; 8 bases fit TRBD1. V dropped 7 bases and J dropped 4; count of bases not matched to a gene: 5. CDR1 is MNHEY and CDR2 is SVGEGT in the germline V gene. The CDR3 contains 13 residues. The CDR3 coding sequence is TGTGCCAGCAACCCTACAGGGGGCACTGAAGCTTTCTTT. It specifies CASNPTGGTEAFF.

This clone was seen only a few times. This sequence joins TRBV6-5 and TRBJ1-6; D is undetermined. The V gene lost 2 bases and the J gene lost 0 bases, with 5 bases spanning the gap. The CDR3 extends over 15 amino acids. CDR1 is MNHEY, CDR2 SVGAGI, per germline. For the CDR3, the DNA is TGTGCCAGCAGTTACGGCAGCTCCTATAATTCACCCCTCCACTTT. As protein: CASSYGSSYNSPLHF.

The chain joins TRBV7-2 to TRBJ1-2; 8 bases agree with TRBD1. Per germline, CDR1 SGHTA and CDR2 FQGNSA. The CDR3 is 17 amino acids. Trimming took 4 bases from V and 1 from J; bases not matched to a gene: 11. CDR3 nucleotides: TGTGCCAGCAGCTCGTCCCGGGACAGGATCCATAACTATGGCTACACCTTC. Its translation: CASSSSRDRIHNYGYTF. Combining the CDR3 with reference TRBV7-2 and TRBJ1-2 gives the whole variable domain GAGVSQSPSNKVTEKGKDVELRCDPISGHTALYWYRQSLGQGLEFLIYFQGNSAPDKSGLPSDRFSAERTGGSVSTLTIQRTQQEDSAVYLCASSSSRDRIHNYGYTFGSGTRLTVV.

The rearrangement links TRBV5-4 to TRBJ2-3; TRBD2 matches 11 bases. Germline CDR1 reads SGHNT; CDR2 reads YYREEE (reference sequence). V gave up 4 bases and J gave up 8 bases; unmatched junction bases: 9. The CDR3 is made up of 15 amino acids. CDR3 loop: CASSATSGETSTQYF. DNA of the CDR3: TGTGCCAGCAGCGCGACTAGCGGGGAGACGAGTACGCAGTATTTT.

J is TRBJ1-1 and V is TRBV4-1; D gene unclear. CDR1 is MGHRA and CDR2 is YSYEKL in the germline V gene. The CDR3 has 14 amino acids. Trimming took off 2 bases at V and 3 bases at J, with 10 bases between the two ends. The CDR3 loop is CASSQLMGDTEAFF. The CDR3 coding sequence is TGCGCCAGCAGCCAATTAATGGGAGACACTGAAGCTTTCTTT.

The chain has TRBV3-1 (or the pseudogene TRBV3-2) and TRBJ2-7; the D gene is possibly TRBD1 (6 bases). V lost 1 base to trimming and J lost 2 bases, with 9 bases between them. Germline V CDR1 and CDR2: LGHDT, YNNKEL (reference sequence). This CDR3 is 14 amino acids long. The CDR3: CASSQAGAPYEQYV. CDR3 nucleotides: TGTGCCAGCAGCCAAGCAGGGGCCCCCTACGAGCAGTACGTC.